This T cell receptor beta chain was documented in a study of blood T cell repertoires in COVID-19. Across the study: Acute and convalescent COVID-19 samples came from the United States, Italy and Spain. In each case, the material was cDNA or gDNA derived from T cells, B-cell-depleted T cells, or PBMCs.

The protocol was immunoSEQ multiplex PCR, while the TCRdb copy is restricted to in-frame clones and leaves out a portion. In the table there are 250,000 to 400,000 clones, around 86% of which are singletons. This clone was seen just once. Germline-derived CDR1 and CDR2 are MNHEY and SVGAGI. The V end lost 6 bases, the J end lost 3 bases, and 12 bases lay between the germline ends. This CDR3 has 13 amino acids. The source of this sequence is a man aged 50-60 years with active or convalescent COVID-19. The chain joins TRBV6-5 to TRBJ2-7, with D possibly being TRBD1 (5 bases). Sequenced: peripheral blood. The CDR3, as DNA: TGTGCCAGCAGCTCTCAGGGCGTCTACGAGCAGTACTTC. Translated: CASSSQGVYEQYF.